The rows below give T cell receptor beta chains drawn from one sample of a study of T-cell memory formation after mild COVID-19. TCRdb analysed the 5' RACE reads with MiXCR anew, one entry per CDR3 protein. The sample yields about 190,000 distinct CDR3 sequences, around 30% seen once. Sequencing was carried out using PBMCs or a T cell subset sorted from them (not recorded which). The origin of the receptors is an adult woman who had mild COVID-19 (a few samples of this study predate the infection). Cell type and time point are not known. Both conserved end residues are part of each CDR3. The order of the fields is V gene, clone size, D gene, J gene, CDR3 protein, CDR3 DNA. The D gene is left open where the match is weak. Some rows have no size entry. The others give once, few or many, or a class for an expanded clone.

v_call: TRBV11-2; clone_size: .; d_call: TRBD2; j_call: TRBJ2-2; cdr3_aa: CASSDASGGRGRSGELFF; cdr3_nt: TGTGCCAGCAGCGACGCTAGCGGGGGCCGAGGGAGGTCCGGGGAGCTGTTTTTT
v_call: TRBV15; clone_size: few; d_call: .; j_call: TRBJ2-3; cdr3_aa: CATSRTTRGSTDTQYF; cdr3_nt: TGTGCCACCAGCCGCACGACCAGGGGCAGCACAGATACGCAGTATTTT
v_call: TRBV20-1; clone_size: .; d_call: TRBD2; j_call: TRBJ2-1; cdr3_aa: CSARANLAGFYNEQFF; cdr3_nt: TGCAGTGCTAGAGCTAACTTAGCGGGCTTCTACAATGAGCAGTTCTTC
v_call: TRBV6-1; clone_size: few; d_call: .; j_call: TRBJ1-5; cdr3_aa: CASSPGRLAQHF; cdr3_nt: TGTGCCAGCAGTCCCGGACGGTTGGCCCAGCATTTT
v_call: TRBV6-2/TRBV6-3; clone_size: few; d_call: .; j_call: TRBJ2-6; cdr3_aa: CASSYSGANVLTF; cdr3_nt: TGTGCCAGCAGTTACTCTGGGGCCAACGTCCTGACTTTC
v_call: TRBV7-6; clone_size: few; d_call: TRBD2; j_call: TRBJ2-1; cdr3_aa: CASSLDAGVGYEQFF; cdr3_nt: TGTGCCAGCAGCTTAGACGCGGGAGTGGGTTATGAGCAGTTCTTC
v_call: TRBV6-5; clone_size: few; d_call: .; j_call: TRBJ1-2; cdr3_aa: CASSPGHYGYTF; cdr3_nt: TGTGCCAGCAGCCCTGGACATTATGGCTACACCTTC
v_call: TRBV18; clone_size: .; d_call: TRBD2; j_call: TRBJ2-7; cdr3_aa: CASSRTSGQFEQYF; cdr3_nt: TGTGCCAGCTCGCGGACTAGCGGACAGTTCGAGCAGTACTTC
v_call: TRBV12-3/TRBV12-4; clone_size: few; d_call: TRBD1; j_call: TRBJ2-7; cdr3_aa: CASAYRGPIYEQYF; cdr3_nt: TGTGCCAGCGCCTACAGGGGGCCAATCTACGAGCAGTACTTC
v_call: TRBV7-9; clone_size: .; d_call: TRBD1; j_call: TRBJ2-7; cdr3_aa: CASSLAGDRGDEQYF; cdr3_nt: TGTGCCAGCAGCCTAGCAGGGGACAGGGGGGACGAGCAGTACTTC
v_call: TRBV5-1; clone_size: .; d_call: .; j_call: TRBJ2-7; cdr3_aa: CASSLAENEQYF; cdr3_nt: TGCGCCAGCAGCTTGGCCGAAAACGAGCAGTACTTC
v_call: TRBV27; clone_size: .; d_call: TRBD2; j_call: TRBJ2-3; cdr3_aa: CASSPLAGDTQYF; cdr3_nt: TGTGCCAGCAGCCCACTAGCGGGAGATACGCAGTATTTT
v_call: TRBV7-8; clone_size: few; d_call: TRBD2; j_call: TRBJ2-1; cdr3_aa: CASSPVWAGGAYNEQFF; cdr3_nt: TGTGCCAGCAGCCCCGTCTGGGCGGGGGGTGCCTACAATGAGCAGTTCTTC
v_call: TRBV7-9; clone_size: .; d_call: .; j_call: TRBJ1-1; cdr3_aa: CASSPTDNGEAFF; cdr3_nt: TGTGCCAGCAGCCCAACAGACAATGGGGAAGCTTTCTTT
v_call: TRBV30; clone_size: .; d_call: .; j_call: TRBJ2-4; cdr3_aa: CACRQSAQNIQYF; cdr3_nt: TGTGCCTGCCGACAGAGTGCCCAAAACATTCAGTACTTC
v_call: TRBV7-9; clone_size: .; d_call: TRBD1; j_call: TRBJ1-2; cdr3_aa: CASSLGQGIYGYTF; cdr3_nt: TGTGCCAGCAGCCTTGGACAGGGTATCTATGGCTACACCTTC
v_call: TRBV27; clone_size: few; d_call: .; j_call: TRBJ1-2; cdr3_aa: CASRPGGLYGYTF; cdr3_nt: TGTGCCAGCCGTCCCGGAGGGCTTTATGGCTACACCTTC
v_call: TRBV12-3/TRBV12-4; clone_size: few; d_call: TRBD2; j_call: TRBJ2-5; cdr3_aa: CASSPGAAGGQETQYF; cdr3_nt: TGTGCCAGCAGCCCCGGTGCTGCGGGGGGGCAAGAGACCCAGTACTTC
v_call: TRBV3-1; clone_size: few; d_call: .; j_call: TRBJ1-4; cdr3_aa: CASSYGRSTNEKLFF; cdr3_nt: TGTGCCAGCAGCTACGGACGGTCAACTAATGAAAAACTGTTTTTT
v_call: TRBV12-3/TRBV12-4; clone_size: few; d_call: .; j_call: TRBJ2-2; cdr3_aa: CASSLARSTGELFF; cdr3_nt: TGTGCCAGCAGTTTAGCGCGGTCCACCGGGGAGCTGTTTTTT
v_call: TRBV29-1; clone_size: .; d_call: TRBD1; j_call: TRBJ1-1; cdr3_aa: CSVFQGVLNTEAFF; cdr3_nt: TGCAGCGTTTTCCAGGGGGTCCTGAACACTGAAGCTTTCTTT
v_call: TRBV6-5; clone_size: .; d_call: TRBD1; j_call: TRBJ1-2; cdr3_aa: CASSGQGVGYYGYTF; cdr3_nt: TGTGCCAGCAGCGGACAGGGCGTGGGTTACTATGGCTACACCTTC
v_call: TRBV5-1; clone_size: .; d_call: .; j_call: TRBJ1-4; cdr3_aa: CASSLGDRTTNEKLFF; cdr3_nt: TGCGCCAGCAGCTTGGGAGATCGGACAACTAATGAAAAACTGTTTTTT
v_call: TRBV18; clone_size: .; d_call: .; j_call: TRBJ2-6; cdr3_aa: CASSLEGDGANVLTF; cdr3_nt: TGTGCCAGCTCACTTGAGGGGGATGGGGCCAACGTCCTGACTTTC
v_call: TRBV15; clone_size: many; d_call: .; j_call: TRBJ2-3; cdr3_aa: CATSRGGDTQYF; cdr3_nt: TGTGCCACCAGCAGAGGGGGGGATACGCAGTATTTT
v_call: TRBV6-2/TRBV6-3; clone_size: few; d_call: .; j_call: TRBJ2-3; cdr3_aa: CASSSPLTDTQYF; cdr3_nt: TGTGCCAGCAGTTCTCCCCTCACAGATACGCAGTATTTT
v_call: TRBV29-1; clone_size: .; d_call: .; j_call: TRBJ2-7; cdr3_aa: CSVGPDSSYEQYF; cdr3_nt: TGCAGCGTTGGCCCTGACAGCTCCTACGAGCAGTACTTC
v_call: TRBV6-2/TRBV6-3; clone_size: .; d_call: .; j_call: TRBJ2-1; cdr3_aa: CASQVRPGVNEQFF; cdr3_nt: TGTGCCAGCCAAGTTCGGCCCGGGGTAAATGAGCAGTTCTTC
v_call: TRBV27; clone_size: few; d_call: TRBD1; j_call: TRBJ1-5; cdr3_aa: CASSFTGQGAVSQPQHF; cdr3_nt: TGTGCCAGCAGTTTCACGGGACAGGGGGCTGTCAGTCAGCCCCAGCATTTT
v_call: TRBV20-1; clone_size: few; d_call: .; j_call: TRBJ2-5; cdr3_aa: CSARFLATQETQYF; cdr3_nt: TGCAGTGCTAGATTCCTAGCTACTCAAGAGACCCAGTACTTC
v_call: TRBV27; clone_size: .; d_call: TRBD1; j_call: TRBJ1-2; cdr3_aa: CASSTSTGGWGYTF; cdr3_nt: TGTGCCAGCAGTACCTCGACAGGGGGCTGGGGCTACACCTTC
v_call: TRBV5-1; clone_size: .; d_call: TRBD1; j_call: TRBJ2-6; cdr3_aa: CASIPPQGSSSGANVLTF; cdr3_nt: TGCGCCAGCATTCCGCCACAGGGGTCCAGCTCTGGGGCCAACGTCCTGACTTTC
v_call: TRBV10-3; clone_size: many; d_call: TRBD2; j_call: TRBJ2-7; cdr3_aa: CAISQTPGGQYF; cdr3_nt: TGTGCCATCAGTCAGACTCCGGGAGGGCAGTACTTC
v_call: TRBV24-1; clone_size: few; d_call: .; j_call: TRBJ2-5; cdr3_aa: CATSDFGASILQETQYF; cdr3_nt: TGTGCCACCAGTGATTTCGGCGCGTCGATACTACAAGAGACCCAGTACTTC
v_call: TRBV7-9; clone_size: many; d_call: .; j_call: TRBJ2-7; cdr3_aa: CASSGEVDSGSYEQYF; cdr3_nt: TGTGCCAGCAGCGGAGAGGTCGACAGTGGGAGCTACGAGCAGTACTTC
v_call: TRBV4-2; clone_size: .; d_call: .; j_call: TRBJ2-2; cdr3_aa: CASSQWESTGELFF; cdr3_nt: TGTGCCAGCAGCCAGTGGGAGTCCACCGGGGAGCTGTTTTTT
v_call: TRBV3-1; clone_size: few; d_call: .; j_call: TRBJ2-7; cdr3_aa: CASSPRERQGRDEQYF; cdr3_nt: TGTGCCAGCAGCCCCAGGGAGCGGCAAGGGCGGGACGAGCAGTACTTC
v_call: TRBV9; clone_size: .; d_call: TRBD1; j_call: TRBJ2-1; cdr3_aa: CASSPRTGGTYNEQFF; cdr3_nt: TGTGCCAGCAGCCCCCGGACAGGGGGGACCTACAATGAGCAGTTCTTC
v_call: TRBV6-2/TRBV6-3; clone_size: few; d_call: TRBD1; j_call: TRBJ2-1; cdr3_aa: CASSYTAGGPSSYNEQFF; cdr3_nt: TGTGCCAGCAGTTACACCGCAGGGGGTCCGAGCTCCTACAATGAGCAGTTCTTC
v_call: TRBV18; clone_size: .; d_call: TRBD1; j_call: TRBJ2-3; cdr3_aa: CASSRGQGKADTQYF; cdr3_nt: TGTGCCAGCTCGCGCGGACAGGGGAAGGCAGATACGCAGTATTTT
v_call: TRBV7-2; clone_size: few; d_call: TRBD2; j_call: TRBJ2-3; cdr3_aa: CASSPGRVGTSGRRGTDTQYF; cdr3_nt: TGTGCCAGCAGCCCCGGGAGGGTCGGGACTAGCGGGAGGAGGGGCACAGATACGCAGTATTTT
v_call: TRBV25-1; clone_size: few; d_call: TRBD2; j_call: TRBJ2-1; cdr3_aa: CASSAPGGEYNEQFF; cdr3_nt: TGTGCCAGCAGTGCTCCGGGGGGGGAATACAATGAGCAGTTCTTC